Included here is one T cell receptor beta chain sequence, with context. CDR3 size: 13 residues. The germline V and J ends were trimmed by 3 bases and 0 bases, with 5 bases remaining between them. The germline CDR1 and CDR2 sequences are LNHDA and SQIVND (reference sequence). This entry is derived from a study of cytotoxic CD8 clonotypes in ibrutinib-treated CLL. Produced via immunoSEQ multiplex PCR; TCRdb's table is partial and in-frame only. The sample carries approximately 42,000 clones, 60% to 75% recorded once. V gene TRBV19 combines with J gene TRBJ1-1; no reliable D call. The source is a human donor with chronic lymphocytic leukemia. The sequencing used PBMCs, collected after 12 months of ibrutinib treatment. CDR3 protein: CASSIGMNTEAFF. The CDR3 bases are TGTGCCAGTAGTATTGGGATGAACACTGAAGCTTTCTTT.